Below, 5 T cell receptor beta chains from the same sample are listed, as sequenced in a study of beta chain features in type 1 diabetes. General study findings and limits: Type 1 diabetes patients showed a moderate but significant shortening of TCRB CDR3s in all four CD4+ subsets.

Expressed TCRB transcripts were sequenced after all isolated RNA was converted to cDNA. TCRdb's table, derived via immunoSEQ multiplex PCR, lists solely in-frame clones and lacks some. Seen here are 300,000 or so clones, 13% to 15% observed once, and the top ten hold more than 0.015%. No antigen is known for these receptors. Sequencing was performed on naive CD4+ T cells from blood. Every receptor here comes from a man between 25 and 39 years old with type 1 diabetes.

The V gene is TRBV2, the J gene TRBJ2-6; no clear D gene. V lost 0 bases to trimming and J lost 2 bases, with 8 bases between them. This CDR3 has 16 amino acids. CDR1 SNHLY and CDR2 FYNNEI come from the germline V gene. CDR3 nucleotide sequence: TGTGCCAGCAGTGAAGCGTTCCTCCCTGGGGCCAACGTCCTGACTTTC. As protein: CASSEAFLPGANVLTF.

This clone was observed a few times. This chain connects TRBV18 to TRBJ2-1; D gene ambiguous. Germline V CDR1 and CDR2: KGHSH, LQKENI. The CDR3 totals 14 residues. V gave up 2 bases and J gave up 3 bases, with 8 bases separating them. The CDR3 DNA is TGTGCCAGCTCACCAAGCGTCGGCTACAATGAGCAGTTCTTC. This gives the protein CASSPSVGYNEQFF.

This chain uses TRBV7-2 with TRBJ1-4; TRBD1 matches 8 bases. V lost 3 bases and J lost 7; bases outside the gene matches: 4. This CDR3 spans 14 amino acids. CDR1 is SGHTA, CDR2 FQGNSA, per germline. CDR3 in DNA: TGTGCCAGCAGCTTTCAGGGGGCCAGTGAAAAACTGTTTTTT. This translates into CASSFQGASEKLFF.

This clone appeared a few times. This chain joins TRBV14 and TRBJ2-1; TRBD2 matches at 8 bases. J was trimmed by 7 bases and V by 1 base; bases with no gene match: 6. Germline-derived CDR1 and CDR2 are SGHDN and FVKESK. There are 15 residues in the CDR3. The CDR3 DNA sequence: TGTGCCAGCAGCCAAGTCGGCGCGGGAGGAAATGAGCAGTTCTTC. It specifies CASSQVGAGGNEQFF.

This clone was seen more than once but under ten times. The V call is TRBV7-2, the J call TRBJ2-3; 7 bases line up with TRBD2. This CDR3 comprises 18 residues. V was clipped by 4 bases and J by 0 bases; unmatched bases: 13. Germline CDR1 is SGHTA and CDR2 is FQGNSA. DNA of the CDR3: TGTGCCAGCAGCTCCGAGTGGGGAGGGCTTACTAGCACAGATACGCAGTATTTT. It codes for CASSSEWGGLTSTDTQYF.